This entry concerns a single T cell receptor beta chain. The antigen is not known. A single record per CDR3 protein comes from TCRdb applying MiXCR to the reads. The profile shows more than 650,000 distinct CDR3 sequences, roughly 36% of them singletons. This specimen belongs to a study of T cell repertoires in cytomegalovirus infection. Study observations and caveats: Summed frequency of shared TCR beta families picked out CMV carriers who also had the relevant HLA.

This receptor was identified in a human donor in good health (CMV status not recorded). Some clones in this sample may be carry-over from other donors' samples. Sequenced: PBMCs.

CDR3 in amino acids: CASSQYTGSSYNEQFF. The CDR3 nucleotides read TGTGCCAGCAGTCAATATACAGGGAGCTCCTACAATGAGCAGTTCTTC. The rearrangement links TRBV28 to TRBJ2-1, with D possibly being TRBD1 (6 bases). The CDR3 extends over 16 amino acids. V was cut by 5 bases and J by 0 bases, with 14 bases left in between. Germline CDR1 is MDHEN and CDR2 is SYDVKM.